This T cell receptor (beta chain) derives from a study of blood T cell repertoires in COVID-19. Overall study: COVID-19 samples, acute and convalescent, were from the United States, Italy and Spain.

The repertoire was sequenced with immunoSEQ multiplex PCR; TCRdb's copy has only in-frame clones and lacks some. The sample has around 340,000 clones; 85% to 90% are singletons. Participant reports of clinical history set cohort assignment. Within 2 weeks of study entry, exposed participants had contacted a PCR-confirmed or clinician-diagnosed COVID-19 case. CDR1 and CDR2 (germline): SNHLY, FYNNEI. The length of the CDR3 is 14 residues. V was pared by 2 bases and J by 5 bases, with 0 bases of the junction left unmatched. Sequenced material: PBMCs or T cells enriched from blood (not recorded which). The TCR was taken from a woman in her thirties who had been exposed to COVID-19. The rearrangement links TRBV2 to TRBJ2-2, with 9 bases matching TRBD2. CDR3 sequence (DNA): TGTGCCAGCAGTGAAACTAGCGGGACCGGGGAGCTGTTTTTT. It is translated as CASSETSGTGELFF. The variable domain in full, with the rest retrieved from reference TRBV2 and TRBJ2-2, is EPEVTQTPSHQVTQMGQEVILRCVPISNHLYFYWYRQILGQKVEFLVSFYNNEISEKSEIFDDQFSVERPDGSNFTLKIRSTKLEDSAMYFCASSETSGTGELFFGEGSRLTVL.